This T cell receptor beta chain was observed in a study of regulatory T cells in long-lasting Graves disease. With iRepertoire HTBI primers and Arm-PCR of CDR3 regions, TCR beta libraries were built. Using its own MiXCR run on the multiplex PCR reads, TCRdb lists one record per CDR3 protein. The data show about 450,000 distinct CDR3 sequences, approximately 14% seen once. Time point: newly diagnosed GD, antithyroid drugs for less than 3 months. The authors made the TCR library using RNA they extracted from PBMCs. In its sample, this clonotype was seen many times. The junction departs from the called germline gene at one end, perhaps through a read error. The CDR3 covers 15 residues. Germline CDR1 SGHTA, CDR2 FQGNSA. This same sample was also taken into another study, of T cells in Graves' hyperthyroidism and ophthalmopathy.

The V call is TRBV7-2, the J call TRBJ1-2; possible D gene TRBD1, 6 bases. The sequence came from a woman aged 50 to 60 with Graves disease. Specimen: peripheral blood mononuclear cells (PBMCs), collected at new diagnosis, from a patient treated with antithyroid drugs. For the CDR3, the DNA is TGTGCCAGCAGCCTACAGGGTGGGCCTAACTATAGCTACACCTTC. This sequence encodes CASSLQGGPNYSYTF.